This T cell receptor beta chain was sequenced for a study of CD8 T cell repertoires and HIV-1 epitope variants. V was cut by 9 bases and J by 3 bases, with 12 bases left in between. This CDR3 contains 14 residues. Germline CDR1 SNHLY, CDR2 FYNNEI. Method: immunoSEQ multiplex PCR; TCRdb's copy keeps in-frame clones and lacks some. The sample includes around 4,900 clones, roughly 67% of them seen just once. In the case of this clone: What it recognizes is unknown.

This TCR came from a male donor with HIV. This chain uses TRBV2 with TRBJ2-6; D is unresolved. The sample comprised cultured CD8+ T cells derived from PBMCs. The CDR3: CASADPGGANVLTF. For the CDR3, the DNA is TGTGCCAGTGCGGACCCGGGTGGGGCCAACGTCCTGACTTTC.